This TCR beta chain was sequenced during a study of cytomegalovirus exposure and HLA in healthy donors. Whole-study results and caveats: In a later analysis, compared with equally common non-associated chains, HLA-associated beta chains were more expanded. Some TCR beta chains (164 of them) were listed as cytomegalovirus-associated. Presence/absence comparisons presumed near-even sequencing depth among donors.

Primers included in the PCR were 60 Vbeta and 13 Jbeta primers. Generated by immunoSEQ multiplex PCR, the TCRdb table keeps only in-frame clones and is missing some. The data hold a few hundred thousand clones, with approximately 91% observed a single time. The CDR3 runs 15 residues. Germline V CDR1 and CDR2: SGHTA, FQGNSA. V gave up 0 bases and J gave up 4 bases; unmatched junction bases: 2. The count of this clone is one. Its cognate antigen is unknown. This clonotype originated in a girl aged 2-10 years in good health and CMV-seronegative. The sequenced sample was PBMCs. The rearrangement uses TRBV7-2 and TRBJ1-2; TRBD1 agrees at 10 bases. CDR3 protein: CASSLATGGSYGYTF. CDR3 in DNA: TGTGCCAGCAGCTTAGCGACAGGGGGCAGCTATGGCTACACCTTC.